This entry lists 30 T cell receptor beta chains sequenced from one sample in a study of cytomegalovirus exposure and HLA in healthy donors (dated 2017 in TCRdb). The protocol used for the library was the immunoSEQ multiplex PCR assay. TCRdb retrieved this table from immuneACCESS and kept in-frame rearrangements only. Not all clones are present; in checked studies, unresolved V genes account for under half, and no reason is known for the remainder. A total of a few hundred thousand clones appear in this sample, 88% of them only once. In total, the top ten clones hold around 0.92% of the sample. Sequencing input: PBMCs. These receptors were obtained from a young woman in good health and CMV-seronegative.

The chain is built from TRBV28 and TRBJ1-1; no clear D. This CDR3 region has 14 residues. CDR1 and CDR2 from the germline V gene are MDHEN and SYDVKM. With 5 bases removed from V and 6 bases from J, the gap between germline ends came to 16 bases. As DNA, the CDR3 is TGTGCCAGCAGTACCCTAGATCGGCGGGCTGAAGCTTTCTTT. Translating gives CASSTLDRRAEAFF.

The CDR3 DNA reads TGTGCCAGCACCGGGACAACGAACTATGGCTACACCTTC. Its protein product is CASTGTTNYGYTF. The V call is TRBV6-5, the J call TRBJ1-2, with D possibly matching TRBD1 (6 bases). Looked up from germline, CDR1 is MNHEY and CDR2 is SVGAGI. The germline V and J ends were trimmed by 7 bases and 2 bases, with 11 bases remaining between them. This CDR3 contains 13 residues.

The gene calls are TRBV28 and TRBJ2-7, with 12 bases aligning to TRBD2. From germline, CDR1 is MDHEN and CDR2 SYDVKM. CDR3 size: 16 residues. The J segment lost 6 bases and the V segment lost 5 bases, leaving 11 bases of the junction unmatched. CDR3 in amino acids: CASSPTEGLAGSEQYF. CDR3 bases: TGTGCCAGCAGTCCCACGGAAGGACTAGCGGGAAGCGAGCAGTACTTC. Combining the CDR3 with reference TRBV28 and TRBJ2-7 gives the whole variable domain DVKVTQSSRYLVKRTGEKVFLECVQDMDHENMFWYRQDPGLGLRLIYFSYDVKMKEKGDIPEGYSVSREKKERFSLILESASTNQTSMYLCASSPTEGLAGSEQYFGPGTRLTVT.

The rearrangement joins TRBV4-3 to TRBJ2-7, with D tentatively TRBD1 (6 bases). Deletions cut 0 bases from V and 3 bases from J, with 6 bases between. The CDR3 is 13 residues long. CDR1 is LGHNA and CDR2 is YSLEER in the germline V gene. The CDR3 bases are TGCGCCAGCAGCCAAGAACAGGGCTACGAGCAGTACTTC. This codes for CASSQEQGYEQYF.

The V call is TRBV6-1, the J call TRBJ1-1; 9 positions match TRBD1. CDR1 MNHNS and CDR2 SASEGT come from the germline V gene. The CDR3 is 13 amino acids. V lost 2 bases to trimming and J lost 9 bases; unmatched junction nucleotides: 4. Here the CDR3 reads CASSEITGGKAFF. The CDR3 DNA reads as TGTGCCAGCAGTGAAATAACAGGGGGCAAAGCTTTCTTT.

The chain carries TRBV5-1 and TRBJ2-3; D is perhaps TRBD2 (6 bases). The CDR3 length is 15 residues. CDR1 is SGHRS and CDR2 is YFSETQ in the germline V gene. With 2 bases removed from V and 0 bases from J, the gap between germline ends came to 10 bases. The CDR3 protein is CASSLRGVSTDTQYF. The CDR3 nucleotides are TGCGCCAGCAGCTTACGCGGGGTGAGCACAGATACGCAGTATTTT.

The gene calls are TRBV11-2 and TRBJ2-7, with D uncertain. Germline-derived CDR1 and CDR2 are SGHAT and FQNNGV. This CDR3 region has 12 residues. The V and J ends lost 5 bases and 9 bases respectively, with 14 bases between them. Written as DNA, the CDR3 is TGTGCCAGCAGCCCTACGGGTACGGGGCAGTACTTC. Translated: CASSPTGTGQYF.

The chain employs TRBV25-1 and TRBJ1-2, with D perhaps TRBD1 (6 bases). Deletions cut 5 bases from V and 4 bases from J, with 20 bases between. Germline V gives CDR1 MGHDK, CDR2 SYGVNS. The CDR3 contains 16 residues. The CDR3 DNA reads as TGTGCCAGCAGTTCCCCTAGGGGGGGTGATGGCTATGGCTACACCTTC. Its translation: CASSSPRGGDGYGYTF.

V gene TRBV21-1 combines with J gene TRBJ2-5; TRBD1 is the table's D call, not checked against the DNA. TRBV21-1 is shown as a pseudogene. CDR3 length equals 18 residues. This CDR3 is CASSKPHTQGPGGETQYF. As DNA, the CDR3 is TGTGCCAGCAGCAAACCGCACACACAGGGGCCGGGTGGGGAGACCCAGTACTTC.

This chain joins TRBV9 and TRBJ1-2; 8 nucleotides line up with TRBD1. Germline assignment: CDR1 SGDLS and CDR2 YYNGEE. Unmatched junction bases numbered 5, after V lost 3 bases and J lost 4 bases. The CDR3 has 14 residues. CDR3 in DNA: TGTGCCAGCAGCGCCGTGACAGGGGCCTATGGCTACACCTTC. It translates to CASSAVTGAYGYTF. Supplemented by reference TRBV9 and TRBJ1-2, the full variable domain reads DSGVTQTPKHLITATGQRVTLRCSPRSGDLSVYWYQQSLDQGLQFLIQYYNGEERAKGNILERFSAQQFPDLHSELNLSSLELGDSALYFCASSAVTGAYGYTFGSGTRLTVV.

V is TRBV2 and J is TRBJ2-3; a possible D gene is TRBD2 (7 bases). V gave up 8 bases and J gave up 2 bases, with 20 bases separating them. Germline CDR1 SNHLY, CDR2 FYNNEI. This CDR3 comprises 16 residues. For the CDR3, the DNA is TGTGCCAGCGTTGGGGGAGGGGGGGCCCTCACAGATACGCAGTATTTT. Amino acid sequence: CASVGGGGALTDTQYF.

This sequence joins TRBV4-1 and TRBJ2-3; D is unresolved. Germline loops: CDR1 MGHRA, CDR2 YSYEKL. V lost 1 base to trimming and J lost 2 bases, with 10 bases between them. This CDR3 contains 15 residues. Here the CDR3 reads CASSQGVSNTDTQYF. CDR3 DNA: TGCGCCAGCAGCCAAGGAGTGTCCAACACAGATACGCAGTATTTT.

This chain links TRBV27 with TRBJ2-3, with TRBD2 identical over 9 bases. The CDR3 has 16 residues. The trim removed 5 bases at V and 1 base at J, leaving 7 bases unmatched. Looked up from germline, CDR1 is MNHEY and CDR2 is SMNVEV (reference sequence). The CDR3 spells CASSLRLADRTDTQYF. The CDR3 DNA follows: TGTGCCAGCAGTCTCCGACTAGCGGATCGCACAGATACGCAGTATTTT.

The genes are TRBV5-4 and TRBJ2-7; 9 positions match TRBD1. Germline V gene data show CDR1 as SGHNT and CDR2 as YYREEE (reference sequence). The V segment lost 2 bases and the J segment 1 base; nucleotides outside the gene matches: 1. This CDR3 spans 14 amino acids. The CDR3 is CASSFGTGSYEQYF. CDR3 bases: TGTGCCAGCAGCTTTGGGACAGGGTCCTACGAGCAGTACTTC.

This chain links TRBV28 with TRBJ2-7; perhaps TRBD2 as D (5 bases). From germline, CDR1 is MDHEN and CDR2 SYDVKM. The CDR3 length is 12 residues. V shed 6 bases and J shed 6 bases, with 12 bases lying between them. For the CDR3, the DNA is TGTGCCAGCAGGGTAGCCGGACTCGAGCAGTACTTC. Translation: CASRVAGLEQYF.

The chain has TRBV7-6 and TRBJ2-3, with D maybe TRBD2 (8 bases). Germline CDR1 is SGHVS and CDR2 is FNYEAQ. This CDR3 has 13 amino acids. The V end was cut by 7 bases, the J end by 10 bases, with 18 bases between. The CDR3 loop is CASTLTGGGAQYF. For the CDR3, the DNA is TGTGCCAGCACCCTAACGGGAGGGGGCGCGCAGTATTTT.

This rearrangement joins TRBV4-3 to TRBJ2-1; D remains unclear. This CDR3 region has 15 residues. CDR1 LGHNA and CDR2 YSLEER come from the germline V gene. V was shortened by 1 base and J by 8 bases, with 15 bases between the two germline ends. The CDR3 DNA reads TGCGCCAGCAGCCAAGTGGCCAGTGTGGCCGATGAGCAGTTCTTC. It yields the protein CASSQVASVADEQFF.

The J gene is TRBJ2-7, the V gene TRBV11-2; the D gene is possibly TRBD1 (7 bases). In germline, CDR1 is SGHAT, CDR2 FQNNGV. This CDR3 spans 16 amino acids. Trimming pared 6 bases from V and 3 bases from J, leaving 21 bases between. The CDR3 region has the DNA TGTGCCAGCAGGAGGGTCAGGGGGGAGAAGAGCTACGAGCAGTACTTC. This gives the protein CASRRVRGEKSYEQYF.

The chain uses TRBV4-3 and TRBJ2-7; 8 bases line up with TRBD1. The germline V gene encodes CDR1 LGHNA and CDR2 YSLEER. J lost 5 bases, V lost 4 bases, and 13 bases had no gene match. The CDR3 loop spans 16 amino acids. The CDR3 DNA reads TGCGCCAGCAGCCCCGGATTCAGGGGGCAGTTTGACGAGCAGTACTTC. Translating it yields CASSPGFRGQFDEQYF.

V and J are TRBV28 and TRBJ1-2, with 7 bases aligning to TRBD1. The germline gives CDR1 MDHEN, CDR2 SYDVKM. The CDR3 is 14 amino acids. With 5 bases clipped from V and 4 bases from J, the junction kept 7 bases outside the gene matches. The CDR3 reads CASSTGQTIYGYTF. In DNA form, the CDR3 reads TGTGCCAGCAGTACGGGACAGACTATCTATGGCTACACCTTC.

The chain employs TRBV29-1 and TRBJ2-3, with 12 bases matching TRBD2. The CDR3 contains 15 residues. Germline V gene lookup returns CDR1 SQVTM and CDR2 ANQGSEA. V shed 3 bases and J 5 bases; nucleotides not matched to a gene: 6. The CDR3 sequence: CSVDGLAGGLDTQYF. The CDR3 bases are TGCAGCGTTGATGGGCTAGCGGGAGGGCTAGATACGCAGTATTTT.

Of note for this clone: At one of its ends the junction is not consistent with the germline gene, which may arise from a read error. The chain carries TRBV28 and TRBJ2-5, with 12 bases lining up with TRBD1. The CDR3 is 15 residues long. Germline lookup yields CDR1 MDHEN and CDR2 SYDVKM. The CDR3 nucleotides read TGCCGAACCGGGACAGGGGGCGAATTGCGAGAGACCCAGTACTTC. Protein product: CRTGTGGELRETQYF.

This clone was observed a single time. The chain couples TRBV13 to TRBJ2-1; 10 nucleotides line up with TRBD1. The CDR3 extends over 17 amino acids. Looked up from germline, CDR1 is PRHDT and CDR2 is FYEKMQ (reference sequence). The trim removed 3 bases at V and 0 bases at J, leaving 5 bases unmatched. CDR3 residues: CASSLTGGGFSYNEQFF. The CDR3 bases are TGTGCCAGCAGCTTGACAGGGGGCGGATTCTCCTACAATGAGCAGTTCTTC.

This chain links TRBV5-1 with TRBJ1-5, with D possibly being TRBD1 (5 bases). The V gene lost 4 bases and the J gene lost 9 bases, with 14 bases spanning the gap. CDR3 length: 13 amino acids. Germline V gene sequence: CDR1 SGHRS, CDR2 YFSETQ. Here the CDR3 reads CASSMREGTPQHF. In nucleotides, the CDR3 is TGCGCCAGCAGCATGAGGGAGGGGACGCCCCAGCATTTT.

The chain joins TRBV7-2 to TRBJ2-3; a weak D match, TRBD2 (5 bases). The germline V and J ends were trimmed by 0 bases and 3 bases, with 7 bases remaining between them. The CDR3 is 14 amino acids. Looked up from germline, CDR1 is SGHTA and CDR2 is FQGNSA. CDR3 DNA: TGTGCCAGCAGCTTAGCGAGAGGGACAGATACGCAGTATTTT. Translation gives CASSLARGTDTQYF.

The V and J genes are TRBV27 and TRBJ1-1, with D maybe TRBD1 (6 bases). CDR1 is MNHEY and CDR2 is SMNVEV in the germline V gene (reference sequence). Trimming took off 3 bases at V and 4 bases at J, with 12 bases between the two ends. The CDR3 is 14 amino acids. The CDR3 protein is CASSFTGMTTEAFF. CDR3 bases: TGTGCCAGCAGTTTTACAGGGATGACCACTGAAGCTTTCTTT.

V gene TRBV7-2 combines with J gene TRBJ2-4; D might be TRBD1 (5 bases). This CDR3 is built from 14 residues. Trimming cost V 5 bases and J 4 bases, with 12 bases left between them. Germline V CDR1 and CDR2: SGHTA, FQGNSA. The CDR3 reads CASSAGQGKNIQYF. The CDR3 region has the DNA TGTGCCAGCAGCGCCGGACAAGGAAAAAACATTCAGTACTTC.

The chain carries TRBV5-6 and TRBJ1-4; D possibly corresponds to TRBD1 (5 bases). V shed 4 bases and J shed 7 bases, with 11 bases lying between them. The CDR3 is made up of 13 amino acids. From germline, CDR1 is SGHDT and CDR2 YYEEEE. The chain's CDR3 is CASSGGVGEKLFF. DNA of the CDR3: TGTGCCAGCAGCGGGGGGGTTGGTGAAAAACTGTTTTTT.

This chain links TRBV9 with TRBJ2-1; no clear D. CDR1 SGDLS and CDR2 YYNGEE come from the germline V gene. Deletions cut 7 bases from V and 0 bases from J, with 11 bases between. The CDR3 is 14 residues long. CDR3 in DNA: TGTGCCAGCGGTCGGAGAACCTCCTACAATGAGCAGTTCTTC. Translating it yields CASGRRTSYNEQFF.

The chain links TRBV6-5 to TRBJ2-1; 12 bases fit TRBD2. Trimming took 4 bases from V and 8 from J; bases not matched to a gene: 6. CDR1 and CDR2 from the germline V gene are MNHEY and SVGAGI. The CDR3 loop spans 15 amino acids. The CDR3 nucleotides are TGTGCCAGCAGTTCTGGACTAGCGGGAATGTATGAGCAGTTCTTC. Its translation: CASSSGLAGMYEQFF.